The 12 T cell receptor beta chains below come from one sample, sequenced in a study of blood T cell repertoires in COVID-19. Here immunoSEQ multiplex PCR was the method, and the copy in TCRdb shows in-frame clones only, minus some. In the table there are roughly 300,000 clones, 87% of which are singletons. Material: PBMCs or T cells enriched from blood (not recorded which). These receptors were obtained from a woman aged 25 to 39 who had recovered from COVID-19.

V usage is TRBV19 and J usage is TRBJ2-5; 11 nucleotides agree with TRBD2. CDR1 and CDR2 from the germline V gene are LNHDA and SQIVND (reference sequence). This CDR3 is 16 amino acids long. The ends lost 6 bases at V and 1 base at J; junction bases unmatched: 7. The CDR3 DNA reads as TGTGCCAGTAGCACTAGCGGGGGTGTAGCCCAAGAGACCCAGTACTTC. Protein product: CASSTSGGVAQETQYF. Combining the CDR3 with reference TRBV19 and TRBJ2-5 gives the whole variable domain DGGITQSPKYLFRKEGQNVTLSCEQNLNHDAMYWYRQDPGQGLRLIYYSQIVNDFQKGDIAEGYSVSREKKESFPLTVTSAQKNPTAFYLCASSTSGGVAQETQYFGPGTRLLVL.

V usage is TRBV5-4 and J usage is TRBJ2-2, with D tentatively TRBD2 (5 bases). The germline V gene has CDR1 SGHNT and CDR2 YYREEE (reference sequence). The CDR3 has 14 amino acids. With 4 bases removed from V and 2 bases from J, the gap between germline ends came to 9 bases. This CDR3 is CASSPGTNTGELFF. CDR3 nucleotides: TGTGCCAGCAGCCCGGGAACTAACACCGGGGAGCTGTTTTTT. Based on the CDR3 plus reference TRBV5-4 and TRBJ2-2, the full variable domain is ETGVTQSPTHLIKTRGQQVTLRCSSQSGHNTVSWYQQALGQGPQFIFQYYREEENGRGNFPPRFSGLQFPNYSSELNVNALELDDSALYLCASSPGTNTGELFFGEGSRLTVL.

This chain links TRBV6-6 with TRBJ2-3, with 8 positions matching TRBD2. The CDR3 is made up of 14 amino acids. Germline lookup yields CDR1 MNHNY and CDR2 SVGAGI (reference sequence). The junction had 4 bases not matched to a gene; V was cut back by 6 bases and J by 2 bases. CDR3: CASRYSGDTDTQYF. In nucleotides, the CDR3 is TGTGCCAGCAGATATAGCGGGGACACAGATACGCAGTATTTT.

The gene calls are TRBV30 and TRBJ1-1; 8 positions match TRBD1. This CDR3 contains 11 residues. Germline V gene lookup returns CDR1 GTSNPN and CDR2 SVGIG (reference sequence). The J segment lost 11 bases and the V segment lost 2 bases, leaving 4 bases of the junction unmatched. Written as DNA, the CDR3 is TGTGCCTGGAGTCTAGGGGACAGGGCTTTCTTT. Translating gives CAWSLGDRAFF.

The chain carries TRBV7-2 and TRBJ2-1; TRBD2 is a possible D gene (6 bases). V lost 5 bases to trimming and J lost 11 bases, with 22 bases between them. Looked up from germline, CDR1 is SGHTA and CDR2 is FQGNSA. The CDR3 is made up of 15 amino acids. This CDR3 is CASSPMGRRDAKQFF. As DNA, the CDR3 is TGTGCCAGCAGCCCCATGGGCCGGCGGGACGCAAAGCAGTTCTTC.

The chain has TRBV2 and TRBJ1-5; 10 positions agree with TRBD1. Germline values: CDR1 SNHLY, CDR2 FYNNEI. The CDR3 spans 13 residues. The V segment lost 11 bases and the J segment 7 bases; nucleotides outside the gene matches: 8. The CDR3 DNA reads TGTGCCGGGGGACAGGGGAGAGGACAGCCCCAGCATTTT. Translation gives CAGGQGRGQPQHF.

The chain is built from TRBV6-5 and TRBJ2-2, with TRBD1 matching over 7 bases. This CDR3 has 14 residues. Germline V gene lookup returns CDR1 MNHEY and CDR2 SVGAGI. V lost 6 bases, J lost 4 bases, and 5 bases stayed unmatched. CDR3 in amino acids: CASSPDRVTGELFF. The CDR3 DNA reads TGTGCCAGCAGCCCCGACAGGGTCACCGGGGAGCTGTTTTTT.

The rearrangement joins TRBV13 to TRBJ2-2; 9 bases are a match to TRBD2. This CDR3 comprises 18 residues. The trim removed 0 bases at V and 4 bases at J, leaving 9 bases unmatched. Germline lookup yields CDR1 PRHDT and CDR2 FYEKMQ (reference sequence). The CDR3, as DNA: TGTGCCAGCAGCTTAGGCCTAGCGGGGAGGTTTCGCACCGGGGAGCTGTTTTTT. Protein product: CASSLGLAGRFRTGELFF.

The CDR3 loop is CASSPHILQGASNQPQHF. CDR3 coding DNA: TGTGCCAGCAGTCCGCACATCCTACAGGGGGCGAGCAATCAGCCCCAGCATTTT. The chain carries TRBV27 and TRBJ1-5; 9 bases are shared with TRBD1. The V gene end was trimmed by 5 bases and the J gene end by 1 base; junction bases not matched to a gene: 12. The CDR3 spans 18 residues. Looked up from germline, CDR1 is MNHEY and CDR2 is SMNVEV (reference sequence).

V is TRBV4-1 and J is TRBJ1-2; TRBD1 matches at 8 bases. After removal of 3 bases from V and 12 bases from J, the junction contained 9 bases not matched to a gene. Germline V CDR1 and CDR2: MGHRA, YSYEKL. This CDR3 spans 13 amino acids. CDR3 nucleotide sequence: TGCGCCAGCAGCCAGACAGGGGTGGGGAGGGACACCTTC. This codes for CASSQTGVGRDTF.

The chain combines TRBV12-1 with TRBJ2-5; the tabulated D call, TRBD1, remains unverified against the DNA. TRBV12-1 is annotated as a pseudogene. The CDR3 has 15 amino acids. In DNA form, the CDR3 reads TGTGCCAGCAGCTTTGGTGAACAAGTCCAAGAGACCCAGTACTTC. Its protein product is CASSFGEQVQETQYF.

The CDR3 coding sequence is TGTGCCAGCAGCTCGACCGGGACAAGAAAATACGAGCAGTACTTC. Protein product: CASSSTGTRKYEQYF. The chain combines TRBV7-9 with TRBJ2-7, with D perhaps matching TRBD1 (6 bases). V was cut by 4 bases and J by 4 bases, with 17 bases left in between. Germline CDR1 is SEHNR and CDR2 is FQNEAQ (reference sequence). This CDR3 spans 15 amino acids.